This T cell receptor (beta chain) emerged from a study of blood T cells in healthy people across ages. For the second PCR, which ran for about 6 to 12 cycles, a sample-barcoded 5' primer and a J-beta primer mix were used. Each of the samples gave a minimum of 3 million paired-end reads that contained CDR3. TCRdb passed the 5' RACE reads through MiXCR, listing each CDR3 protein once. Of 1,500,000 or so distinct CDR3 sequences listed, approximately 39% are singletons. CDR1 and CDR2 from the germline V gene are SGHAT and FQNNGV. This CDR3 is built from 15 residues. V was shortened by 6 bases and J by 4 bases, with 19 bases between the two germline ends. Each donor supplied about 9.6 milliliters of peripheral blood. Study-wide points: Estimates of diversity drawn from one million T cells were considered underestimates.

This clonotype has more than one count but fewer than ten. Its antigen is unidentified. This chain links TRBV11-2 with TRBJ2-7; the D gene could be TRBD1 or TRBD2 (5 bases each). The TCR originated in a woman under 30 in good health. Sequences were obtained from blood. For the CDR3, the DNA is TGTGCCAGCAGTCCCCTTAAGGGACCGGGATACGAGCAGTACTTC. It translates to CASSPLKGPGYEQYF.